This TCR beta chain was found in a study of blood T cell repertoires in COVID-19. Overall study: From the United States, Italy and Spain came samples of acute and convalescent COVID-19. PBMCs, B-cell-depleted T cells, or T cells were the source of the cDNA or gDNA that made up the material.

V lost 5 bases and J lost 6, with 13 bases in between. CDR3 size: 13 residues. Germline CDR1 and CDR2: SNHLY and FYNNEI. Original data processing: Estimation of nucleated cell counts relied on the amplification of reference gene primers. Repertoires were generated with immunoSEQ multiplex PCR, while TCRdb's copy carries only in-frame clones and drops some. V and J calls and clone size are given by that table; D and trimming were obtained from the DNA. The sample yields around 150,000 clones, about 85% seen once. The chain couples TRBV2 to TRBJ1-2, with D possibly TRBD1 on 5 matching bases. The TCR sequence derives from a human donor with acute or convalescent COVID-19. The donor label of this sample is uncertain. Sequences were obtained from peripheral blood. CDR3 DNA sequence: TGTGCCAGCAGTACATTCCAGGGCCATGGCTACACCTTC. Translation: CASSTFQGHGYTF.